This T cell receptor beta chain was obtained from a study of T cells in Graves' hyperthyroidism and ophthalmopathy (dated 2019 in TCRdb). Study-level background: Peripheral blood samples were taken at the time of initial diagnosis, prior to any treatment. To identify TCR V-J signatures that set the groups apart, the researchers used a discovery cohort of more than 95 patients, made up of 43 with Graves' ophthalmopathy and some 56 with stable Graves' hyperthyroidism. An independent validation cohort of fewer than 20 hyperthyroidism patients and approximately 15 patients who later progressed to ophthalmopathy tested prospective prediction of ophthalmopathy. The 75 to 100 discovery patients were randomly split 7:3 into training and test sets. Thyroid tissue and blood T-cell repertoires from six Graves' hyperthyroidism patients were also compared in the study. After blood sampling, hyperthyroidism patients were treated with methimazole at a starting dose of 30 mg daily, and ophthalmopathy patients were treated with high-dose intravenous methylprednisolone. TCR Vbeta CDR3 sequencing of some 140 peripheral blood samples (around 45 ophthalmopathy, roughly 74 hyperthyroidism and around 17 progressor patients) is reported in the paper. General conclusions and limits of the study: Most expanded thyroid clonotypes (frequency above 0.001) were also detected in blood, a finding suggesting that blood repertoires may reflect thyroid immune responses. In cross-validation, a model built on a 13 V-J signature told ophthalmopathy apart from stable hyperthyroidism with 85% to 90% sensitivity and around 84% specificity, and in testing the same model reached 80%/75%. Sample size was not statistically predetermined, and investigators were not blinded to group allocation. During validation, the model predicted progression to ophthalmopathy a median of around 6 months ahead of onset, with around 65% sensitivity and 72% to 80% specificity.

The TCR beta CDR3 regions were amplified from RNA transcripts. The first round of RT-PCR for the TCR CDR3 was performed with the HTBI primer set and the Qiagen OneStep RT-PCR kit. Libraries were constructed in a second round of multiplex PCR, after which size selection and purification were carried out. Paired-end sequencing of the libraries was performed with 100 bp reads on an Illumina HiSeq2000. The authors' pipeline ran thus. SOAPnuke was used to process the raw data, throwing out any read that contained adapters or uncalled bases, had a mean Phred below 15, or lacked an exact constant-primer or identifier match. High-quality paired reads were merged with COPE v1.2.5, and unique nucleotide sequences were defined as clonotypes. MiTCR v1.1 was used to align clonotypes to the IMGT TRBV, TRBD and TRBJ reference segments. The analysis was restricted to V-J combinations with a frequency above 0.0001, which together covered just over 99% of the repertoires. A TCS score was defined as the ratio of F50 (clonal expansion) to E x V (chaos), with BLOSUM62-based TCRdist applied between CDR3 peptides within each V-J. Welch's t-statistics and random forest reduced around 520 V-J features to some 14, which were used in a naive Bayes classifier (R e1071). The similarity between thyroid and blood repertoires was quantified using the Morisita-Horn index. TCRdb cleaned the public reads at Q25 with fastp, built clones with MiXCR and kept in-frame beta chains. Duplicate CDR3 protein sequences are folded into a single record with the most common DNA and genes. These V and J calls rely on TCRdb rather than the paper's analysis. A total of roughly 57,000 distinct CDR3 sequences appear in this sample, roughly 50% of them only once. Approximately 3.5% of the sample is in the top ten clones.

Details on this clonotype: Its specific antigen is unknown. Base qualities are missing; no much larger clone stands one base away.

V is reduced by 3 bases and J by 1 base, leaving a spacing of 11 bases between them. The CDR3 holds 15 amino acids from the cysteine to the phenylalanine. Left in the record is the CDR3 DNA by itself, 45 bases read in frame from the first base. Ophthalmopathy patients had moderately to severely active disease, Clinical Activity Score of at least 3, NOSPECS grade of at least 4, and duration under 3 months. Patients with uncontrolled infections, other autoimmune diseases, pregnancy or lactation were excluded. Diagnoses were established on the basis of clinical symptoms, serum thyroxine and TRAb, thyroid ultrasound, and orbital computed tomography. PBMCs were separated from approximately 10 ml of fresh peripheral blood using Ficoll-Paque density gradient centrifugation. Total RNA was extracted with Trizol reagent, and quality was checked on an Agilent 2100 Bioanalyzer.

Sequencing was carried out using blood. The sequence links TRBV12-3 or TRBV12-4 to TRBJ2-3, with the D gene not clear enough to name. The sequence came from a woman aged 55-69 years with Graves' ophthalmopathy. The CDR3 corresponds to CASSFPSGGTDTQYF. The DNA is TGTGCCAGCAGTTTCCCCAGTGGCGGCACAGATACGCAGTATTTT.